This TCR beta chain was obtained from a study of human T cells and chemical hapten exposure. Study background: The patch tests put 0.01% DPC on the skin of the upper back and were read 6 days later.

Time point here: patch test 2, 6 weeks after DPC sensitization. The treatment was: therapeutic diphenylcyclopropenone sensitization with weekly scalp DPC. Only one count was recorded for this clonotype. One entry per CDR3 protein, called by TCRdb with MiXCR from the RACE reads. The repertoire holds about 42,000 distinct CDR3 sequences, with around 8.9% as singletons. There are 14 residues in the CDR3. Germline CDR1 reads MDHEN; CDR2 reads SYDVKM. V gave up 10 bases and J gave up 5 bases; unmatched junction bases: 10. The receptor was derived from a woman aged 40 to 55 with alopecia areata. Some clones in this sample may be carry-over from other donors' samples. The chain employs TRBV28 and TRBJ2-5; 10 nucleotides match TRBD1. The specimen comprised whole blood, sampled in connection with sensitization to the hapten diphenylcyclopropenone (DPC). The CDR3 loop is CATATGGVGETQYF. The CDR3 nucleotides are TGTGCCACCGCGACAGGGGGCGTGGGTGAGACCCAGTACTTC.